The 14 T cell receptor beta chains listed next were all sequenced from one sample in a study of T cells after somatic rescue of genetic block. TCRdb's table, derived via immunoSEQ multiplex PCR, lists solely in-frame clones and lacks some. The data contain approximately 10,000 clones, 71% of them singletons. The source material was peripheral blood mononuclear cells (PBMCs). These receptors were obtained from a boy younger than 18.

V gene TRBV5-5 combines with J gene TRBJ2-7; D is perhaps TRBD2 (6 bases). This CDR3 comprises 14 residues. Germline assignment: CDR1 SGHKS and CDR2 YYEKEE (reference sequence). The V end lost 0 bases, the J end lost 2 bases, and 9 bases lay between the germline ends. In DNA form, the CDR3 reads TGTGCCAGCAGCTTGGGGGGGGACCCCTACGAGCAGTACTTC. Translated: CASSLGGDPYEQYF.

This clone was seen only a few times. This chain links TRBV7-7 with TRBJ2-2; D may correspond to TRBD1 or TRBD2 (5 bases each). Between the trimmed V and J ends, which lost 4 bases and 4 bases, there was a span of 16 bases. This CDR3 contains 16 residues. CDR1 SSHAT and CDR2 FNYEAQ come from the germline V gene (reference sequence). The CDR3 sequence: CASSYAPGPSTGELFF. CDR3 coding DNA: TGTGCCAGCAGCTACGCACCGGGACCCAGCACCGGGGAGCTGTTTTTT.

The V gene is TRBV10-3, the J gene TRBJ2-3, with 8 bases identical to TRBD1. Germline V gives CDR1 ENHRY, CDR2 SYGVKD. CDR3 length: 13 residues. V dropped 8 bases and J dropped 3; count of bases not matched to a gene: 4. CDR3 protein: CAIWTGKTDTQYF. The CDR3 nucleotides read TGTGCCATCTGGACAGGGAAAACAGATACGCAGTATTTT.

This chain connects TRBV7-3 to TRBJ2-5, with no clear D. Germline loops: CDR1 SGHTA, CDR2 FQGTGA. V was pared by 4 bases and J by 5 bases, with 14 bases between. This CDR3 has 14 amino acids. Here the CDR3 reads CASSSYGPGETQYF. For the CDR3, the DNA is TGTGCCAGCAGCTCCTACGGCCCTGGGGAGACCCAGTACTTC. Variable domain in full (rest from reference TRBV7-3 and TRBJ2-5): GAGVSQTPSNKVTEKGKYVELRCDPISGHTALYWYRQSLGQGPEFLIYFQGTGAADDSGLPNDRFFAVRPEGSVSTLKIQRTERGDSAVYLCASSSYGPGETQYFGPGTRLLVL.

This chain uses TRBV4-1 with TRBJ1-5, with 8 bases matching TRBD1. This CDR3 contains 17 residues. Germline CDR1 reads MGHRA; CDR2 reads YSYEKL. V shed 1 base, J shed 3 bases, and the junction held 8 bases outside the gene matches. CDR3 region: CASSQGVRTGFNQPQHF. DNA of the CDR3: TGCGCCAGCAGCCAAGGGGTCAGGACAGGGTTCAATCAGCCCCAGCATTTT.

The genes are TRBV18 and TRBJ2-7; possibly TRBD1 or TRBD2 for D (5 bases each). Germline V gene sequence: CDR1 KGHSH, CDR2 LQKENI. The length of the CDR3 is 16 residues. Trimming pared 6 bases from V and 0 bases from J, leaving 18 bases between. CDR3 protein: CASSHTHGANSYEQYF. Written as DNA, the CDR3 is TGTGCCAGCTCCCACACCCACGGGGCTAACTCCTACGAGCAGTACTTC.

The chain is built from TRBV21-1 and TRBJ2-1. TRBV21-1 is a pseudogene. The length of the CDR3 is 13 residues. The CDR3 loop reads CASTPLWGNEQFF. In nucleotides, the CDR3 is TGTGCCAGCACTCCTCTTTGGGGGAATGAGCAGTTCTTC.

This clone was detected once. The V call is TRBV11-2, the J call TRBJ2-1; 8 bases fit TRBD2. Germline CDR1 and CDR2: SGHAT and FQNNGV. The CDR3 is 15 residues long. V was clipped by 2 bases and J by 0 bases; unmatched bases: 0. The CDR3 sequence is CASSLLAGSYNEQFF. The CDR3 DNA follows: TGTGCCAGCAGCTTACTAGCGGGCTCCTACAATGAGCAGTTCTTC.

CDR3: CASSPTQNSNQPQHF. The CDR3 coding sequence is TGTGCCAGCTCACCGACACAGAATAGCAATCAGCCCCAGCATTTT. The chain is built from TRBV18 and TRBJ1-5; D is unclear. The V gene lost 3 bases and the J gene lost 0 bases, with 9 bases spanning the gap. This CDR3 comprises 15 residues. CDR1 is KGHSH and CDR2 is LQKENI in the germline V gene.

This chain uses TRBV5-1 with TRBJ2-1; D is tentatively TRBD1 or TRBD2 (7 bases each). The CDR3 consists of 17 residues. Trimming stripped 2 bases from V and 4 bases from J, with 19 bases between. Looked up from germline, CDR1 is SGHRS and CDR2 is YFSETQ. CDR3 sequence (DNA): TGCGCCAGCAGCTTCAGGGACAGACGGCGGGGGTACAATGAGCAGTTCTTC. Translating gives CASSFRDRRRGYNEQFF.

This clone was seen once. V is TRBV13 and J is TRBJ2-4, with 10 bases lining up with TRBD2. Germline assignment: CDR1 PRHDT and CDR2 FYEKMQ (reference sequence). This CDR3 region has 16 residues. V shed 1 base, J shed 7 bases, and the junction held 7 bases outside the gene matches. The CDR3 DNA is TGTGCCAGCAGCTTAGTGGCTAGCGGGAGTTGGAACATTCAGTACTTC. This sequence encodes CASSLVASGSWNIQYF.

The chain uses TRBV11-2 and TRBJ2-7, with a possible D match to TRBD2 (5 bases). The CDR3 length is 14 residues. V was clipped by 4 bases and J by 0 bases, with 10 bases between them. Germline assignment: CDR1 SGHAT and CDR2 FQNNGV. The DNA of the CDR3 is TGTGCCAGCAGCTCCCGGACTTTCTCCTACGAGCAGTACTTC. It translates to CASSSRTFSYEQYF.

This chain joins TRBV9 and TRBJ2-1; 7 nucleotides agree with TRBD2. Germline V gene sequence: CDR1 SGDLS, CDR2 YYNGEE. Trimming removed 3 bases from V and 0 bases from J; junction bases left unmatched: 9. The CDR3 covers 17 residues. The CDR3 coding sequence is TGTGCCAGCAGCGCCCCCGGACTAGAGAGCTCCTACAATGAGCAGTTCTTC. This sequence encodes CASSAPGLESSYNEQFF.

The V call is TRBV9, the J call TRBJ1-2; no definite D call. The V end lost 0 bases, the J end lost 6 bases, and 9 bases lay between the germline ends. Germline V gives CDR1 SGDLS, CDR2 YYNGEE. This CDR3 has 13 amino acids. The CDR3 protein is CASSVGGWDGYTF. The CDR3 bases are TGTGCCAGCAGCGTAGGGGGTTGGGATGGCTACACCTTC.